This T cell receptor (beta chain) emerged from a study of T cell repertoires in cytomegalovirus infection (dated by TCRdb to between 2018 and 2021). General notes on the study: The HLA type of each donor mattered for the analysis, because public TCR beta signatures pointed to carriage of CMV infection along with the matching HLA type. Study-wide findings and limitations: Carriers of CMV infection plus the relevant HLA type were discriminated by the cumulative frequency of public TCR beta family members in the study cohort and in an independent roughly 400-donor cohort. The ex vivo response was dominated by HLA-C-restricted CMV-specific TCR beta clonotypes, which also provided the single most frequent clonotype in two of eight donors.

This clonotype was recorded many times. Its target antigen remains unknown. Within one base of it there is no much larger clone, and no base qualities were kept. Instrument used: Illumina HiSeq 1500. TCRdb reprocessed the public reads (quality trimming at Q25 with fastp, clone calling with MiXCR) and kept in-frame beta chains. Records with the same CDR3 protein are collapsed into one entry carrying the most frequent genes and DNA. This sample is represented by 490,000 or so distinct CDR3 sequences; roughly 12% of them were singletons. In total, the top ten clones hold about 9.4% of the sample. This clonotype was sampled from a human donor in good health (CMV status not recorded). Some clones in this sample may be carry-over from other donors' samples. The sequenced material came from PBMCs.

The CDR3 protein sequence reads: CASSSGKSYEQYF. The nucleotide sequence is TGTGCCAGCAGTTCCGGGAAGTCTTACGAGCAGTACTTC. The chain is assembled from TRBV12-3 or TRBV12-4 and TRBJ2-7; 5 matching bases give a weak D call of TRBD2. Including the terminal cysteine and phenylalanine, the CDR3 comprises 13 residues. Here the CDR3 DNA is all that survives: 39 bases in frame from base 1. Trimming removed 4 bases from V and 4 bases from J, leaving 11 bases between the germline ends.